The next 23 T cell receptor beta chains were all read from a single sample in a study of T cells in localized non-small cell lung cancer. Profiling relied on immunoSEQ multiplex PCR, and the TCRdb table lists in-frame clones only, not all of them. This sample has some 15,000 clones, with over 75% found just once. Here the sequenced sample was peripheral blood, taken before any cancer treatment. Receptors were obtained from a male donor older than 55 with stage I lung adenocarcinoma.

This clone is classed as medium-sized. The chain recombines TRBV2 with TRBJ1-4, with D tentatively TRBD1 (6 bases). The germline V gene has CDR1 SNHLY and CDR2 FYNNEI. The ends were cut back, 7 bases at V and 4 bases at J, with 13 bases in the middle. This CDR3 is built from 14 residues. CDR3 protein: CASNLRGGNEKLFF. CDR3 in DNA: TGTGCCAGCAACCTCAGGGGAGGTAATGAAAAACTGTTTTTT.

This clone is a singleton in its sample. The rearrangement uses TRBV2 and TRBJ1-5, with D unclear. This CDR3 region has 13 residues. Trimming removed 6 bases from V and 0 bases from J, with 6 bases in between. Germline values: CDR1 SNHLY, CDR2 FYNNEI. CDR3 residues: CASSPDSNQPQHF. The CDR3 DNA is TGTGCCAGCAGCCCTGATAGCAATCAGCCCCAGCATTTT.

The CDR3 region has the DNA TGTGCCTGGAGTGTCCCCGGATTCACAGATACGCAGTATTTT. Its translation: CAWSVPGFTDTQYF. The J gene is TRBJ2-3, the V gene TRBV30; D ambiguous. V dropped 0 bases and J dropped 2 bases, with 9 bases sitting between them. The CDR3 runs 14 residues. Germline assignment: CDR1 GTSNPN and CDR2 SVGIG (reference sequence).

The chain combines TRBV27 with TRBJ2-3, with TRBD2 matching over 13 bases. Germline CDR1 MNHEY, CDR2 SMNVEV (reference sequence). The CDR3 consists of 16 residues. V lost 5 bases to trimming and J lost 2 bases; unmatched junction nucleotides: 4. CDR3 sequence reads: CASSPGTSGTTDTQYF. The DNA of the CDR3 is TGTGCCAGCAGTCCGGGGACTAGCGGGACCACAGATACGCAGTATTTT.

A single count supports this clone. DNA for the CDR3: TGTGCCATCAGTGAGCTGCAGGGTACTTCACCCCTCCACTTT. Translation gives CAISELQGTSPLHF. The chain uses TRBV10-3 and TRBJ1-6; possible D gene TRBD1, 5 bases. The V gene lost 2 bases and the J gene lost 9 bases, with 11 bases spanning the gap. Germline lookup yields CDR1 ENHRY and CDR2 SYGVKD. This CDR3 spans 14 amino acids.

The V gene is TRBV9, the J gene TRBJ2-7; 7 bases fit TRBD2. J gave up 3 bases and V 0 bases, and 6 bases lay outside the gene matches. CDR1 is SGDLS and CDR2 is YYNGEE in the germline V gene. This CDR3 is built from 15 residues. CDR3 DNA sequence: TGTGCCAGCAGCGTAGGGAGGACTAGTATCTACGAGCAGTACTTC. Translated, it gives CASSVGRTSIYEQYF.

This clone was recorded a few times. The CDR3 nucleotides read TGTGCCAGCAGCTTAAAGCTAGCGGGAGCTGTCGATGAGCAGTTCTTC. Its protein product is CASSLKLAGAVDEQFF. V usage is TRBV7-9 and J usage is TRBJ2-1, with 10 nucleotides matching TRBD2. The CDR3 totals 16 residues. Germline CDR1 reads SEHNR; CDR2 reads FQNEAQ (reference sequence). The junction had 9 bases not matched to a gene; V was cut back by 2 bases and J by 8 bases.

This clone has just one count. This chain joins TRBV30 and TRBJ2-3, with 14 bases lining up with TRBD2. Per the germline V gene, CDR1 is GTSNPN and CDR2 is SVGIG (reference sequence). The CDR3 extends over 18 amino acids. The J segment lost 0 bases and the V segment lost 2 bases, leaving 7 bases of the junction unmatched. The CDR3 DNA reads TGTGCCTGGAGTTTTGGTGGGACTAGCGGGAGTAGCACAGATACGCAGTATTTT. It specifies CAWSFGGTSGSSTDTQYF.

This clone has just a few counts. The rearrangement uses TRBV7-2 and TRBJ1-2; possibly TRBD1 for D (5 bases). V was clipped by 5 bases and J by 0 bases, with 13 bases between them. Germline V gene data show CDR1 as SGHTA and CDR2 as FQGNSA. CDR3 length: 15 amino acids. CDR3 DNA sequence: TGTGCCAGCAGCCCGGAGTTGGGGCCTAACTATGGCTACACCTTC. Its translation: CASSPELGPNYGYTF.

This chain connects TRBV2 to TRBJ1-4, with D possibly matching TRBD1 (6 bases). The length of the CDR3 is 15 residues. The germline V gene has CDR1 SNHLY and CDR2 FYNNEI. Trimming took 8 bases from V and 1 from J, leaving 14 bases between them. The CDR3 DNA sequence: TGTGCCAGCCGCGCCCACAGGGAAACTAATGAAAAACTGTTTTTT. Its protein product is CASRAHRETNEKLFF.

DNA of the CDR3: TGTGCCAGCACCCCTTACGACCAAGAGACCCAGTACTTC. Its translation is CASTPYDQETQYF. The gene calls are TRBV7-9 and TRBJ2-5; no clear D. Germline V gives CDR1 SEHNR, CDR2 FQNEAQ (reference sequence). The CDR3 is 13 amino acids. V was cut by 7 bases and J by 0 bases, with 9 bases left in between.

The CDR3 nucleotides read TGTGCCAGCAGGACTAGCGGAAAAGAGACCCAGTACTTC. Translated: CASRTSGKETQYF. This sequence joins TRBV5-6 and TRBJ2-5; 9 nucleotides align to TRBD2. Germline CDR1 and CDR2: SGHDT and YYEEEE. The CDR3 runs 13 residues. The V segment lost 5 bases and the J segment 3 bases; nucleotides outside the gene matches: 2.

This chain connects TRBV7-9 to TRBJ2-7; D perhaps matches TRBD2 (6 bases). Deletions cut 3 bases from V and 2 bases from J, with 11 bases between. The CDR3 is 14 amino acids. From germline, CDR1 is SEHNR and CDR2 FQNEAQ (reference sequence). CDR3 residues: CASSLGGLTYEQYF. The CDR3 DNA sequence: TGTGCCAGCAGCTTGGGGGGACTGACCTACGAGCAGTACTTC.

The chain joins TRBV2 to TRBJ1-1, with D possibly being TRBD1 (5 bases). This CDR3 comprises 14 residues. The V gene's germline CDR1 is SNHLY and CDR2 FYNNEI. V lost 1 base and J lost 1, with 7 bases in between. CDR3 protein: CASSEGGGNTEAFF. The CDR3 bases are TGTGCCAGCAGTGAAGGCGGGGGGAACACTGAAGCTTTCTTT.

The chain uses TRBV5-1 and TRBJ2-5, with 12 bases fitting TRBD2. Germline assignment: CDR1 SGHRS and CDR2 YFSETQ. This CDR3 is 15 amino acids long. V dropped 4 bases and J dropped 5; count of bases not matched to a gene: 6. CDR3 nucleotide sequence: TGCGCCAGCAGCCCGGGACTAGCGGGTGTGGAGACCCAGTACTTC. This translates into CASSPGLAGVETQYF.

The chain is built from TRBV5-1 and TRBJ2-5; 11 positions match TRBD1. There are 16 residues in the CDR3. Germline V gene sequence: CDR1 SGHRS, CDR2 YFSETQ. The V gene end was trimmed by 4 bases and the J gene end by 5 bases; junction bases not matched to a gene: 10. CDR3 bases: TGCGCCAGCAGCATGGGGACAGGGGGGTTCGGGGAGACCCAGTACTTC. Encoded protein: CASSMGTGGFGETQYF.

The rearrangement joins TRBV4-3 to TRBJ1-5; D unclear. The germline V gene encodes CDR1 LGHNA and CDR2 YSLEER. The V end lost 0 bases, the J end lost 3 bases, and 9 bases lay between the germline ends. The CDR3 loop spans 15 amino acids. Here the CDR3 reads CASSQDLRDNQPQHF. In nucleotides, the CDR3 is TGCGCCAGCAGCCAAGATTTGAGAGACAATCAGCCCCAGCATTTT.

The V gene is TRBV9, the J gene TRBJ2-7; 9 bases agree with TRBD1. Germline lookup yields CDR1 SGDLS and CDR2 YYNGEE. The CDR3 consists of 14 residues. With 0 bases clipped from V and 5 bases from J, the junction kept 3 bases outside the gene matches. The CDR3 region has the DNA TGTGCCAGCAGCGTAGAGGGACAGGGAGACGAGCAGTACTTC. It codes for CASSVEGQGDEQYF. The complete variable domain, with remaining parts taken from reference TRBV9 and TRBJ2-7, reads DSGVTQTPKHLITATGQRVTLRCSPRSGDLSVYWYQQSLDQGLQFLIQYYNGEERAKGNILERFSAQQFPDLHSELNLSSLELGDSALYFCASSVEGQGDEQYFGPGTRLTVT.

CDR3 sequence (DNA): TGTGCCAGCAGTTTGGAGGGTCTGGAAGCTTTCTTT. This codes for CASSLEGLEAFF. This chain connects TRBV28 to TRBJ1-1, with unresolved D. In germline, CDR1 is MDHEN, CDR2 SYDVKM. Trimming stripped 3 bases from V and 8 bases from J, with 10 bases between. The CDR3 spans 12 residues.

V gene TRBV7-8 combines with J gene TRBJ2-7; D possibly corresponds to TRBD2 (5 bases). The CDR3 is 14 residues long. V was shortened by 5 bases and J by 7 bases, with 18 bases between the two germline ends. Germline assignment: CDR1 SGHVS and CDR2 FQNEAQ. The CDR3 DNA reads TGTGCCAGCAGCGCGCGACGGGGTTTTTGGGAGCAGTACTTC. Its protein is CASSARRGFWEQYF.

V usage is TRBV30 and J usage is TRBJ2-1; 10 bases line up with TRBD1. After removal of 1 base from V and 7 bases from J, the junction contained 7 bases not matched to a gene. Germline CDR1 is GTSNPN and CDR2 is SVGIG (reference sequence). This CDR3 comprises 15 residues. In DNA, the CDR3 is TGTGCCTGGAGTGGGGGGGACAGGGGCCGGAATGAGCAGTTCTTC. Its translation is CAWSGGDRGRNEQFF.

V is TRBV7-2 and J is TRBJ2-3; 12 bases map to TRBD1. Germline CDR1 SGHTA, CDR2 FQGNSA. J was trimmed by 6 bases and V by 5 bases; bases with no gene match: 3. This CDR3 is 14 amino acids long. CDR3 amino acids: CASSRDRGRDTQYF. The DNA for the CDR3 is TGTGCCAGCAGCCGGGACAGGGGGCGGGATACGCAGTATTTT.

The chain links TRBV30 to TRBJ2-7; 8 positions agree with TRBD1. With V trimmed by 4 bases and J by 1 base, 3 bases remained unmatched. The CDR3 covers 13 residues. Germline CDR1 GTSNPN, CDR2 SVGIG (reference sequence). CDR3 bases: TGTGCCTGGACTCAGGGGGCGTCCTACGAGCAGTACTTC. Protein product: CAWTQGASYEQYF.